These 3 T cell receptor beta chains were all obtained from the same sample, sequenced in a study of blood T cell repertoires in COVID-19. Libraries were prepared by immunoSEQ multiplex PCR; TCRdb keeps only in-frame clonotypes and omits some of them. Of about 180,000 clones in the sample, approximately 78% are singletons; the top ten hold 17%. The sequencing sample was made of PBMCs or T cells enriched from blood (not recorded which). The source of these receptors is a woman aged 50 to 60 who had recovered from COVID-19.

This rearrangement joins TRBV3-1 (or the pseudogene TRBV3-2) to TRBJ2-7, with 9 bases matching TRBD1. CDR1 and CDR2 from the germline V gene are LGHDT and YNNKEL (reference sequence). The J segment lost 4 bases and the V segment lost 4 bases, leaving 8 bases of the junction unmatched. The CDR3 spans 15 residues. CDR3 sequence reads: CASSLGQGKGYEQYF. CDR3 DNA sequence: TGTGCCAGCAGCCTTGGACAGGGGAAAGGGTACGAGCAGTACTTC.

J is TRBJ2-1 and V is TRBV7-2, with D maybe TRBD2 (5 bases). The CDR3 is 17 amino acids. Between the trimmed V and J ends, which lost 5 bases and 0 bases, there was a span of 17 bases. CDR1 is SGHTA, CDR2 FQGNSA, per germline. CDR3 DNA sequence: TGTGCCAGCAGCCAGTCCGATAGCGCGAGCTCCTACAATGAGCAGTTCTTC. As protein: CASSQSDSASSYNEQFF. The variable domain in full, completed from reference TRBV7-2 and TRBJ2-1, reads GAGVSQSPSNKVTEKGKDVELRCDPISGHTALYWYRQSLGQGLEFLIYFQGNSAPDKSGLPSDRFSAERTGGSVSTLTIQRTQQEDSAVYLCASSQSDSASSYNEQFFGPGTRLTVL.

This sequence joins TRBV19 and TRBJ2-2; the D gene is possibly TRBD1 (5 bases). The CDR3 is made up of 15 amino acids. Trimming pared 6 bases from V and 8 bases from J, leaving 19 bases between. CDR1 is LNHDA, CDR2 SQIVND, per germline (reference sequence). The CDR3 nucleotides read TGTGCCAGTAGCCCCATGGATCAAGGGGATGGGGAGCTGTTTTTT. Encoded protein: CASSPMDQGDGELFF.